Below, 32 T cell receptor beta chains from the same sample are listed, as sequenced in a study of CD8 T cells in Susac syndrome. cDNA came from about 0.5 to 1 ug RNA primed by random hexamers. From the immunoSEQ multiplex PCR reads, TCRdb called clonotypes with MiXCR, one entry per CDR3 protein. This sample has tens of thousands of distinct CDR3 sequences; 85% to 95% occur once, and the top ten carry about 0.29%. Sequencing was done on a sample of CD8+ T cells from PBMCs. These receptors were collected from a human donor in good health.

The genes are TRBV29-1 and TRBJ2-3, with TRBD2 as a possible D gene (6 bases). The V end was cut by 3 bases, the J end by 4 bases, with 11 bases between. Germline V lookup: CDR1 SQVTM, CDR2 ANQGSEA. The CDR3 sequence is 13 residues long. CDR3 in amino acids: CSVDGEDADTQYF. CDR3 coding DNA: TGCAGCGTTGATGGGGAGGATGCAGATACGCAGTATTTT.

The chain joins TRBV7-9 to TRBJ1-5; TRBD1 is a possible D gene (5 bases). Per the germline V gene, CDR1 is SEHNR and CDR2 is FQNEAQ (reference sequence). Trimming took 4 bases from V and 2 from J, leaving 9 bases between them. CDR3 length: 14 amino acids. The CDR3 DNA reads TGTGCCAGCAGCTACCGGGACGGCAATCAGCCCCAGCATTTT. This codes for CASSYRDGNQPQHF.

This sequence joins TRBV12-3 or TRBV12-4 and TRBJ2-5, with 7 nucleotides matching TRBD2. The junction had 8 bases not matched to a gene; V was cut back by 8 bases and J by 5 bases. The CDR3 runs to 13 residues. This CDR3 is CASHSAGSETQYF. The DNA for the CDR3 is TGTGCCAGCCACTCAGCGGGGTCGGAGACCCAGTACTTC.

The CDR3 region is CASSLTGDEQYF. The CDR3 nucleotides read TGTGCCAGCAGCCTGACAGGGGACGAGCAGTACTTC. J is TRBJ2-7 and V is TRBV6-6; 8 nucleotides align to TRBD1. CDR1 is MNHNY and CDR2 is SVGAGI in the germline V gene (reference sequence). The CDR3 loop spans 12 amino acids. V lost 6 bases and J lost 5; bases outside the gene matches: 3.

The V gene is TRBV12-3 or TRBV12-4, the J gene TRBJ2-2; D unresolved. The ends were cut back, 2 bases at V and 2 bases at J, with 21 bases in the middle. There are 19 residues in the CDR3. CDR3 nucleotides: TGTGCCAGCAGTTTATACACGGTGGTACCTATGGGCAACACCGGGGAGCTGTTTTTT. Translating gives CASSLYTVVPMGNTGELFF.

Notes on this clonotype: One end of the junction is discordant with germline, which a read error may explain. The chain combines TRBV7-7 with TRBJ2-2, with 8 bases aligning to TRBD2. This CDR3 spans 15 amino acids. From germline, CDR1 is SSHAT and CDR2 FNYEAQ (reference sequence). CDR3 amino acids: CASTPEAGGTGELFF. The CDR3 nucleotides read TGTGCTAGCACCCCCGAGGCGGGAGGAACCGGGGAGCTGTTTTTT. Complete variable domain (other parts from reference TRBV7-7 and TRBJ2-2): GAGVSQSPRYKVTKRGQDVTLRCDPISSHATLYWYQQALGQGPEFLTYFNYEAQPDKSGLPSDRFSAERPEGSISTLTIQRTEQRDSAMYRCASTPEAGGTGELFFGEGSRLTVL.

For the CDR3, the DNA is TGTGCCAGCAGCCAGCGGGGGGGGGAAGAGACCCAGTACTTC. This translates into CASSQRGGEETQYF. This chain joins TRBV5-4 and TRBJ2-5; 10 nucleotides line up with TRBD2. In germline, CDR1 is SGHNT, CDR2 YYREEE (reference sequence). V lost 4 bases to trimming and J lost 3 bases; unmatched junction nucleotides: 3. The length of the CDR3 is 14 residues. Full variable domain (remainder filled in from reference TRBV5-4 and TRBJ2-5): ETGVTQSPTHLIKTRGQQVTLRCSSQSGHNTVSWYQQALGQGPQFIFQYYREEENGRGNFPPRFSGLQFPNYSSELNVNALELDDSALYLCASSQRGGEETQYFGPGTRLLVL.

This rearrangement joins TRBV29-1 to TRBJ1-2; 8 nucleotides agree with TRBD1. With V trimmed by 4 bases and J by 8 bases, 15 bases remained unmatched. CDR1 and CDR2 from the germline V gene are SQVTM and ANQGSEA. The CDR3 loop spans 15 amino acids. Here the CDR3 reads CSVVPQAQGAGGYTF. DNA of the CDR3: TGCAGCGTTGTCCCACAAGCCCAGGGGGCCGGGGGCTACACCTTC.

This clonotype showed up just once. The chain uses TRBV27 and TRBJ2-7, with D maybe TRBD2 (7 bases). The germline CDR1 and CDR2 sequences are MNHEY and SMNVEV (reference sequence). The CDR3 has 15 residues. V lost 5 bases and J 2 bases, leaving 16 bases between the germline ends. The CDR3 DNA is TGTGCCAGCAGTAGGGGACTGGGGGGGCCCTACGAGCAGTACTTC. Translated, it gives CASSRGLGGPYEQYF.

CDR3 sequence reads: CASRRGGEQFF. CDR3 coding DNA: TGTGCCAGCAGGCGGGGCGGTGAGCAGTTCTTC. This chain links TRBV7-2 with TRBJ2-1; perhaps TRBD2 as D (6 bases). The CDR3 consists of 11 residues. Germline lookup yields CDR1 SGHTA and CDR2 FQGNSA. V gave up 6 bases and J gave up 9 bases, with 9 bases separating them.

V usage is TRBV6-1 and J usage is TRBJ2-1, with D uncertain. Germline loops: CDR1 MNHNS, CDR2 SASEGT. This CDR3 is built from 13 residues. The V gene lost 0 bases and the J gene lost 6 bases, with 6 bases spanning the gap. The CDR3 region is CASSEAESNEQFF. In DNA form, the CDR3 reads TGTGCCAGCAGTGAAGCCGAATCCAATGAGCAGTTCTTC.

The CDR3 coding sequence is TGTGCCAGCAGTTTCCTAGCGGGGGGGCGGACAGATACGCAGTATTTT. Its protein product is CASSFLAGGRTDTQYF. V is TRBV27 and J is TRBJ2-3; 12 bases fit TRBD2. V was pared by 3 bases and J by 3 bases, with 4 bases of the junction left unmatched. The CDR3 runs to 16 residues. The germline V gene has CDR1 MNHEY and CDR2 SMNVEV (reference sequence).

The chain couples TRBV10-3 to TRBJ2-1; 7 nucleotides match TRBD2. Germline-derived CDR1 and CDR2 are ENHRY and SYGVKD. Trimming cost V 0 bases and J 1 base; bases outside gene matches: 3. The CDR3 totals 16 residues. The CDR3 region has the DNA TGTGCCATCAGTGAGTCGGCTAGCGGTTCCTACAATGAGCAGTTCTTC. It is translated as CAISESASGSYNEQFF.

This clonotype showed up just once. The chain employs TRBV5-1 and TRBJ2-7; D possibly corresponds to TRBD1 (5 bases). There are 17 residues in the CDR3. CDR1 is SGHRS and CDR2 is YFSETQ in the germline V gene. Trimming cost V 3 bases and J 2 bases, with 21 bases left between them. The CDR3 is CASSSSWGRAGTYEQYF. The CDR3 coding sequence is TGCGCCAGCAGCTCCTCTTGGGGCAGGGCAGGTACCTACGAGCAGTACTTC. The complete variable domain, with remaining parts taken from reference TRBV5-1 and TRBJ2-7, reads KAGVTQTPRYLIKTRGQQVTLSCSPISGHRSVSWYQQTPGQGLQFLFEYFSETQRNKGNFPGRFSGRQFSNSRSEMNVSTLELGDSALYLCASSSSWGRAGTYEQYFGPGTRLTVT.

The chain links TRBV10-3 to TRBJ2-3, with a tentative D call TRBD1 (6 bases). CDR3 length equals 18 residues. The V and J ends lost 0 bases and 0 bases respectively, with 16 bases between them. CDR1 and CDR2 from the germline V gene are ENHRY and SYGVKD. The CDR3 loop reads CAISESGRAGVSTDTQYF. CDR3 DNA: TGTGCCATCAGTGAGTCCGGTAGGGCAGGGGTCAGCACAGATACGCAGTATTTT.

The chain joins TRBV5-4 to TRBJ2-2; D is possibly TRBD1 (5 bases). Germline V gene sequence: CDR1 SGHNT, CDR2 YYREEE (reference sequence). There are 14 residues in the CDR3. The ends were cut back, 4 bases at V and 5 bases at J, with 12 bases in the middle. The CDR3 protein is CASSTGPGTGELFF. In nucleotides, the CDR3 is TGTGCCAGCAGCACCGGACCAGGGACCGGGGAGCTGTTTTTT. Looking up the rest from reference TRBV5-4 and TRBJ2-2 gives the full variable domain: ETGVTQSPTHLIKTRGQQVTLRCSSQSGHNTVSWYQQALGQGPQFIFQYYREEENGRGNFPPRFSGLQFPNYSSELNVNALELDDSALYLCASSTGPGTGELFFGEGSRLTVL.

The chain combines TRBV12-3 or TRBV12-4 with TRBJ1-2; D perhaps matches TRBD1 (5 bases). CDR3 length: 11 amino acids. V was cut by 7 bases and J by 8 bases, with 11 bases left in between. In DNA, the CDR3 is TGTGCCAGCACACTAGGGGTAGGCTACACCTTC. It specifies CASTLGVGYTF.

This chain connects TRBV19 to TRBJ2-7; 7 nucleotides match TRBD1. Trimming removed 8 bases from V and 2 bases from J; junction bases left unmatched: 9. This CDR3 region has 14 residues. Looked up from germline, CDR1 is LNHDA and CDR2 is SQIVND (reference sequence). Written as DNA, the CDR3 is TGTGCCAGTGGCACGGGGACAGTCGCCTACGAGCAGTACTTC. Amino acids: CASGTGTVAYEQYF. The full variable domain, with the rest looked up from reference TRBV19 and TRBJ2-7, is DGGITQSPKYLFRKEGQNVTLSCEQNLNHDAMYWYRQDPGQGLRLIYYSQIVNDFQKGDIAEGYSVSREKKESFPLTVTSAQKNPTAFYLCASGTGTVAYEQYFGPGTRLTVT.

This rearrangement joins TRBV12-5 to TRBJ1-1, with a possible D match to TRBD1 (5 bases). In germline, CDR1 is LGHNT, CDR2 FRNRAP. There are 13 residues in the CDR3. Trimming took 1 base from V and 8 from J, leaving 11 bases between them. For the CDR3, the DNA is TGTGCTAGTGGTTTGGGATTGACAGAAGAAGCTTTCTTT. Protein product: CASGLGLTEEAFF.

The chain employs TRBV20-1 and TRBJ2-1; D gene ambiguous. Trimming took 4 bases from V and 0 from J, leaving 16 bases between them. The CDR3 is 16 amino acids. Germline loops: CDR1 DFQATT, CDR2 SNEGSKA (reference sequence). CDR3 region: CSATPELSSSYNEQFF. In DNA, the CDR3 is TGCAGTGCTACCCCGGAGCTTTCGAGCTCCTACAATGAGCAGTTCTTC.

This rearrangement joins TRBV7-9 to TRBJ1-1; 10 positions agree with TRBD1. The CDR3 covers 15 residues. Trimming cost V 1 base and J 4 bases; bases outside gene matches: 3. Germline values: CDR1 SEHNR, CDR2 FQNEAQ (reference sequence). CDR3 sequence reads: CASSLGTGGFTEAFF. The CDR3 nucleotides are TGTGCCAGCAGCTTAGGGACAGGGGGATTCACTGAAGCTTTCTTT. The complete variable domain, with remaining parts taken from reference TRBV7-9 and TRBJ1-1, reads DTGVSQNPRHKITKRGQNVTFRCDPISEHNRLYWYRQTLGQGPEFLTYFQNEAQLEKSRLLSDRFSAERPKGSFSTLEIQRTEQGDSAMYLCASSLGTGGFTEAFFGQGTRLTVV.

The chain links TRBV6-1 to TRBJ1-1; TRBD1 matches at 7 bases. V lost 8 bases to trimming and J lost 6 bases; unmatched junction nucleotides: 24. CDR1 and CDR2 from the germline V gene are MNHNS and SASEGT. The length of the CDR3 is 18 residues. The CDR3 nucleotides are TGTGCCAGCCTTGGGGCCACAGGGGCCACGGGTGCGCACTCTGAAGCTTTCTTT. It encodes CASLGATGATGAHSEAFF.

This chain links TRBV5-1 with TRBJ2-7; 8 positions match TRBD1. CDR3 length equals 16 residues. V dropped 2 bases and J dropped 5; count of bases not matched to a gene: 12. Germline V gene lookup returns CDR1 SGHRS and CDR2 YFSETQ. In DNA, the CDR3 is TGCGCCAGCAGCTTATCAAGGGACAGGATCTTCCACGAGCAGTACTTC. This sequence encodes CASSLSRDRIFHEQYF.

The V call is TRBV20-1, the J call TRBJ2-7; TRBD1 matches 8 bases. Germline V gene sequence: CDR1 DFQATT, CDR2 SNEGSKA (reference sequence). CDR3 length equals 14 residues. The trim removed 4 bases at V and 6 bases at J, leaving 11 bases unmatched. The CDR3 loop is CSATPRQGAPEQYF. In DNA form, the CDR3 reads TGCAGTGCTACCCCCCGGCAGGGGGCGCCCGAGCAGTACTTC.

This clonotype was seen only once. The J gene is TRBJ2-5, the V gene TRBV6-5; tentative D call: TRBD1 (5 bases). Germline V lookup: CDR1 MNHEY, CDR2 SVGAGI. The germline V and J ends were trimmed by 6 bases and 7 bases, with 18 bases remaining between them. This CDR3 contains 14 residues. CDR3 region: CASRAEWGDPTQYF. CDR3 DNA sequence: TGTGCCAGCAGGGCGGAGTGGGGCGATCCGACCCAGTACTTC.

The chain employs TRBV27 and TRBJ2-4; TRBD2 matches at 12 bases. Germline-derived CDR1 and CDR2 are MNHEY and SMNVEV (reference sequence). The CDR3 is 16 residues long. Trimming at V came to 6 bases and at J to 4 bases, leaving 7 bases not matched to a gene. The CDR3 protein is CASRMTSGGAKNIQYF. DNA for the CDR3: TGTGCCAGCAGGATGACTAGCGGGGGAGCTAAAAACATTCAGTACTTC.

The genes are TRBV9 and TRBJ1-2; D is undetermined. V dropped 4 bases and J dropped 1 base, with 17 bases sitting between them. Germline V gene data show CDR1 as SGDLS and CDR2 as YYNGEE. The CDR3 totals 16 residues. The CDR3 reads CASSPQGGSDNYGYTF. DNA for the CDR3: TGTGCCAGCAGCCCACAAGGAGGGTCGGATAACTATGGCTACACCTTC.

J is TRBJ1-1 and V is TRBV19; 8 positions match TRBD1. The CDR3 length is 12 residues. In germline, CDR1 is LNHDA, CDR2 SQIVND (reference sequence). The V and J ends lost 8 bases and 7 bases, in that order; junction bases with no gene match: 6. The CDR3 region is CASGQGISEAFF. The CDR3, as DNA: TGTGCCAGTGGACAGGGCATTAGTGAAGCTTTCTTT.

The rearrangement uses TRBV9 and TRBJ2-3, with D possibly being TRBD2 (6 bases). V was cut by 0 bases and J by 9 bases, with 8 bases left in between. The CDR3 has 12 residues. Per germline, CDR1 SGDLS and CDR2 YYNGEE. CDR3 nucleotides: TGTGCCAGCAGCGTAGAGGGGAGGACGCAGTATTTT. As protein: CASSVEGRTQYF.

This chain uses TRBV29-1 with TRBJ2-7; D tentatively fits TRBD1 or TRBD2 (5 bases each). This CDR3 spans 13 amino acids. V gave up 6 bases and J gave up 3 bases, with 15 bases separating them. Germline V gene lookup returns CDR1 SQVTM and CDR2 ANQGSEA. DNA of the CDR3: TGCAGCGTCATTAAGGGACCTTACTACGAGCAGTACTTC. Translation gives CSVIKGPYYEQYF.

CDR3 region: CASSLGLSNYGYTF. Here the CDR3 DNA reads TGTGCCAGCAGTTTAGGACTCTCTAACTATGGCTACACCTTC. This rearrangement joins TRBV12-3 or TRBV12-4 to TRBJ1-2; no clear D gene. V lost 1 base, J lost 0 bases, and 6 bases lay in between. CDR3 length: 14 residues.

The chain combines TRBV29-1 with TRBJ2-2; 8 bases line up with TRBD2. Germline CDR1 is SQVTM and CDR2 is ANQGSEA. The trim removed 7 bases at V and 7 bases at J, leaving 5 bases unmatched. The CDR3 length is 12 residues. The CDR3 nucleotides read TGCAGCGCTGGACTAGCAGGCGGGGAGCTGTTTTTT. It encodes CSAGLAGGELFF.